This is a list of T cell receptor beta chains from one sample in a study of blood T cell repertoires in COVID-19. Method: immunoSEQ multiplex PCR; TCRdb's copy keeps in-frame clones and lacks some. The table has approximately 210,000 clones, 84% seen once. Sequencing input: peripheral blood. Receptor source: a woman between 70 and 85 years old with active or convalescent COVID-19. Each CDR3 is given with its conserved first and last residue. A D gene is named only where the DNA matches it firmly. Clone size is stated in some rows and not others, as once, few, many or a class when expanded.

v_call	j_call	d_call	clone_size	cdr3_aa	cdr3_nt
TRBV19	TRBJ2-7	TRBD1	few	CASSINRGDYEQYF	TGTGCCAGTAGTATAAACAGGGGAGATTACGAGCAGTACTTC
TRBV5-1	TRBJ2-6	.	.	CASSLTSGLYGANVLTF	TGCGCCAGCAGCTTGACTTCAGGTCTATATGGGGCCAACGTCCTGACTTTC
TRBV25-1	TRBJ2-5	.	.	CASSEPTGPQETQYF	TGTGCCAGCAGTGAACCAACAGGTCCCCAAGAGACCCAGTACTTC
TRBV4-1	TRBJ1-5	.	.	CASSQGERLGDQPQHF	TGCGCCAGCAGCCAAGGGGAGCGACTTGGGGATCAGCCCCAGCATTTT
TRBV5-1	TRBJ1-2	.	.	CASSPYAAEANYGYTF	TGCGCCAGCAGCCCGTACGCAGCGGAGGCTAACTATGGCTACACCTTC
TRBV11-3	TRBJ2-3	TRBD2	.	CASSLRGLVTDTQYF	TGTGCCAGCAGCCTGAGGGGACTAGTGACTGATACGCAGTATTTT
TRBV6-5	TRBJ2-7	.	.	CASSSHVSVHEQYF	TGTGCCAGCAGTTCCCATGTGAGCGTCCACGAGCAGTACTTC
TRBV15	TRBJ2-7	.	.	CATSRGLFSDYEQYF	TGTGCCACCAGCAGAGGCCTCTTTAGTGATTACGAGCAGTACTTC
TRBV27	TRBJ2-3	.	.	CASSPSGARTDTQYF	TGTGCCAGCAGCCCCAGTGGGGCCCGCACAGATACGCAGTATTTT
TRBV19	TRBJ1-5	TRBD1	.	CASSIRDRIRSQPQHF	TGTGCCAGTAGTATCCGGGACAGGATACGGAGTCAGCCCCAGCATTTT
TRBV6-5	TRBJ2-7	.	once	CASSSPREQYF	TGTGCCAGCAGCTCCCCCCGGGAGCAGTACTTC
TRBV18	TRBJ2-7	.	.	CASSTNRNEQYF	TGTGCCAGCTCCACCAACAGGAACGAGCAGTACTTC
TRBV6-6	TRBJ2-3	TRBD1	.	CASKRGTDTSTDTQYF	TGTGCCAGCAAAAGGGGGACAGACACTAGCACAGATACGCAGTATTTT
TRBV18	TRBJ2-5	TRBD1	few	CASSPTGGQETQYF	TGTGCCAGCTCACCCACAGGGGGCCAAGAGACCCAGTACTTC
TRBV28	TRBJ2-1	.	.	CASSTGGSEQFF	TGTGCCAGCAGTACCGGTGGGAGTGAGCAGTTCTTC
TRBV4-1	TRBJ1-1	.	.	CASSQDPEAGFGTEAFF	TGCGCCAGCAGCCAAGATCCCGAAGCGGGGTTTGGCACTGAAGCTTTCTTT
TRBV18	TRBJ2-5	.	.	CASSRTDQETQYF	TGTGCCAGCTCACGGACAGACCAAGAGACCCAGTACTTC
TRBV7-2	TRBJ2-3	TRBD2	.	CASSYGGRGSDTQYF	TGTGCCAGCAGCTACGGCGGGAGGGGGTCAGATACGCAGTATTTT
TRBV29-1	TRBJ2-5	TRBD1	few	CSVEVGWDRGMETQYF	TGCAGCGTTGAAGTGGGATGGGACAGGGGGATGGAGACCCAGTACTTC
TRBV24-1	TRBJ2-3	.	.	CATSVTTGITQYF	TGTGCCACCAGTGTCACTACAGGGATTACGCAGTATTTT
TRBV3-1/TRBV3-2	TRBJ2-2	.	.	CASKTQGNTGELFF	TGTGCCAGCAAAACACAGGGGAACACCGGGGAGCTGTTTTTT
TRBV11-2	TRBJ2-7	.	.	CASSLGAGTSYEQYF	TGTGCCAGCAGCTTAGGTGCGGGAACCTCCTACGAGCAGTACTTC
TRBV9	TRBJ2-5	.	.	CASSVLPGEGETQYF	TGTGCCAGCAGCGTTCTTCCGGGAGAAGGAGAGACCCAGTACTTC
TRBV5-6	TRBJ2-6	.	.	CASSPPDRRASGANVLTF	TGTGCCAGCAGCCCGCCCGACAGGAGAGCATCTGGGGCCAACGTCCTGACTTTC
TRBV18	TRBJ2-1	.	.	CASSPGPAAEQFF	TGTGCCAGCTCACCAGGCCCTGCGGCTGAGCAGTTCTTC
TRBV9	TRBJ2-5	TRBD2	.	CASSQLAGEEETQYF	TGTGCCAGCAGCCAACTAGCGGGAGAGGAGGAGACCCAGTACTTC
TRBV6-5	TRBJ2-1	.	.	CASTGQYNEQFF	TGTGCCAGCACCGGACAGTACAATGAGCAGTTCTTC
TRBV29-1	TRBJ1-4	.	.	CSVMTATNEKLFF	TGCAGCGTCATGACTGCAACTAATGAAAAACTGTTTTTT
TRBV19	TRBJ1-2	TRBD1	.	CASNGQGWNYGYTF	TGTGCCAGTAATGGACAGGGCTGGAACTATGGCTACACCTTC
TRBV27	TRBJ2-1	TRBD1	.	CASSPGPTGPYNEQFF	TGTGCCAGCAGCCCCGGTCCGACAGGGCCCTACAATGAGCAGTTCTTC
TRBV18	TRBJ1-2	.	.	CASSPPSATVYGYTF	TGTGCCAGCTCACCACCGTCGGCTACAGTCTATGGCTACACCTTC
TRBV4-1	TRBJ1-4	.	.	CASSQRPAGTNEKLFF	TGCGCCAGCAGCCAGCGCCCGGCGGGCACTAATGAAAAACTGTTTTTT
TRBV18	TRBJ2-1	TRBD2	.	CASSPLLADVHEQFF	TGTGCCAGCTCACCGCTCCTAGCGGACGTTCATGAGCAGTTCTTC
TRBV4-2	TRBJ2-2	TRBD2	.	CASSQALAEGNTGELFF	TGTGCCAGCAGCCAAGCACTAGCGGAGGGGAACACCGGGGAGCTGTTTTTT
TRBV3-1/TRBV3-2	TRBJ2-5	TRBD2	.	CASSPVLRAAGVEETQYF	TGTGCCAGCAGCCCAGTGTTGCGTGCAGCGGGAGTGGAAGAGACCCAGTACTTC
TRBV3-1/TRBV3-2	TRBJ1-4	.	few	CASSQVTGFKGPNEKLFF	TGTGCCAGCAGCCAAGTTACAGGGTTTAAGGGCCCTAATGAAAAACTGTTTTTT
TRBV5-4	TRBJ1-3	TRBD1	once	CASGTGGSNTIYF	TGTGCCAGCGGTACAGGGGGCAGTAACACCATATATTTT
TRBV6-2/TRBV6-3	TRBJ1-1	TRBD1	.	CASSLRGTGDLRTEAFF	TGTGCCAGCAGCCTACGGGGGACAGGGGACTTGAGGACTGAAGCTTTCTTT
TRBV5-1	TRBJ2-2	.	.	CASSINKFTGELFF	TGCGCCAGCAGTATAAACAAGTTCACCGGGGAGCTGTTTTTT
TRBV2	TRBJ1-3	TRBD1	once	CASTDRSRSGNTIYF	TGTGCCAGCACGGACAGGTCTCGCTCTGGAAACACCATATATTTT
TRBV19	TRBJ2-1	.	.	CASSLTLGVYNEQFF	TGTGCCAGTAGCCTGACACTCGGGGTTTACAATGAGCAGTTCTTC
TRBV29-1	TRBJ1-5	.	.	CSVETGINQPQHF	TGCAGCGTTGAAACGGGGATCAATCAGCCCCAGCATTTT
TRBV11-2	TRBJ1-3	TRBD1	few	CASSPVGQGTGNTIYF	TGTGCCAGCAGCCCGGTGGGACAGGGTACTGGAAACACCATATATTTT
TRBV29-1	TRBJ2-3	TRBD2	.	CSVGGVSSGRVSTDTQYF	TGCAGCGTTGGTGGGGTATCTAGCGGGAGAGTAAGCACAGATACGCAGTATTTT
TRBV2	TRBJ1-6	TRBD1	few	CVQRDRESSPLHF	TGTGTTCAGCGGGACAGGGAGAGTTCACCCCTCCACTTT
TRBV12-5	TRBJ1-2	TRBD1	.	CASGLSQGGLGYTF	TGTGCTAGTGGTTTGTCACAGGGGGGATTGGGCTACACCTTC
TRBV6-5	TRBJ2-7	TRBD2	.	CASSRATSAVSEQYF	TGTGCCAGCAGTCGCGCGACTAGCGCAGTGTCCGAGCAGTACTTC